The TCR beta chain under discussion was sequenced for a study of T cell changes during pregnancy in multiple sclerosis. J was trimmed by 2 bases and V by 5 bases; bases with no gene match: 3. This CDR3 has 16 amino acids. Per germline, CDR1 SGHRS and CDR2 YFSETQ. The sample holds a few counts of this clone. Method: immunoSEQ multiplex PCR; TCRdb's copy keeps in-frame clones and lacks some. This table holds around 16,000 clones, roughly 83% found once. V and J are TRBV5-1 and TRBJ1-6, with TRBD1 matching 11 bases. This sequence originates from a female donor in good health, enrolled as a control in a pregnancy study. The specimen comprised CD8+ T cells from peripheral blood mononuclear cells, sampled after pregnancy. The CDR3 sequence is CASRGQGDTYNSPLHF. As DNA, the CDR3 is TGCGCCAGCAGGGGACAGGGGGACACCTATAATTCACCCCTCCACTTT.